This is a list of T cell receptor beta chains from one sample in a study of cytomegalovirus exposure and HLA in healthy donors. This table comes from immunoSEQ multiplex PCR, and its TCRdb copy is limited to in-frame clones, with some not included. Of 110,000 or so clones in the sample, about 72% were seen once. The specimen was PBMCs. Receptor source: a man over 45 in good health and CMV-seropositive. CDR3s leave out the opening cysteine and the closing phenylalanine or tryptophan. The order of the fields is CDR3 protein, J gene, V gene.

CDR3: ASSPIQTLYGYT
J: TRBJ1-2
V: TRBV4-1

CDR3: ASSFEPGWADTQY
J: TRBJ2-3
V: TRBV7-3

CDR3: ASSRSGTPSSGNTIY
J: TRBJ1-3
V: TRBV19

CDR3: ASTDTPGQWQPQH
J: TRBJ1-5
V: TRBV28

CDR3: ASSRRDSKLYGYT
J: TRBJ1-2
V: TRBV6-6

CDR3: AIRDSDTDTQY
J: TRBJ2-3
V: TRBV12-2

CDR3: ASSSTARTNEKLF
J: TRBJ1-4
V: TRBV4-2

CDR3: ASSERTGGEAF
J: TRBJ1-1
V: TRBV2

CDR3: ASSDPGARDGYT
J: TRBJ1-2
V: TRBV2

CDR3: ASSSPGQGDLRGGYT
J: TRBJ1-2
V: TRBV5-5

CDR3: ASSLDTGLYEQY
J: TRBJ2-7
V: TRBV5-1

CDR3: ASSPRRQPQETQY
J: TRBJ2-5
V: TRBV14

CDR3: ASSGWDRAREQY
J: TRBJ2-7
V: TRBV7-8

CDR3: ASSLSSGATDTQY
J: TRBJ2-3
V: TRBV7-9

CDR3: AIRRTSGGGNEQF
J: TRBJ2-1
V: TRBV10-3

CDR3: ASSQGAEEETQY
J: TRBJ2-5
V: TRBV23-1

CDR3: ASSHSGINSPLH
J: TRBJ1-6
V: TRBV14

CDR3: ASGLQPNTEAF
J: TRBJ1-1
V: TRBV7-9

CDR3: ASSLEVQGNEQF
J: TRBJ2-1
V: TRBV5-1

CDR3: ASSPPGLRIEQY
J: TRBJ2-7
V: TRBV7-8

CDR3: ASSAGGADTQY
J: TRBJ2-3
V: TRBV10-1

CDR3: ASSGTGISGNTIY
J: TRBJ1-3
V: TRBV9

CDR3: ASSLGASGLYEQY
J: TRBJ2-7
V: TRBV5-8

CDR3: ASRYRDRSTEAF
J: TRBJ1-1
V: TRBV2

CDR3: ASSQGDSVSGANVLT
J: TRBJ2-6
V: TRBV4-3

CDR3: AWSNHPYEQY
J: TRBJ2-7
V: TRBV30

CDR3: AWSRDTDTEAF
J: TRBJ1-1
V: TRBV30

CDR3: ASSSSGTSGTGELF
J: TRBJ2-2
V: TRBV6-6

CDR3: ASSVSSREGRNEQF
J: TRBJ2-1
V: TRBV9

CDR3: ASSPGQGNEKLF
J: TRBJ1-4
V: TRBV7-6

CDR3: ATSGSTDTQY
J: TRBJ2-3
V: TRBV6-5

CDR3: ASSHGQGGTEAF
J: TRBJ1-1
V: TRBV5-1

CDR3: ASSTSGQGSRQY
J: TRBJ2-7
V: TRBV19

CDR3: ASSLGSRSRNEQY
J: TRBJ2-7
V: TRBV5-4

CDR3: ASSLASGHLDEQF
J: TRBJ2-1
V: TRBV5-1

CDR3: ASRRQGASYEQY
J: -
V: TRBV6-6

CDR3: ASSQEGFGTSGEQY
J: TRBJ2-7
V: TRBV4-1

CDR3: ASSRTGTGGSEQY
J: -
V: TRBV6-1

CDR3: ASRDRDSSNQPQH
J: TRBJ1-5
V: TRBV2

CDR3: ASRTGNTGELF
J: TRBJ2-2
V: TRBV11-2

CDR3: ATSPARTGMNEQY
J: TRBJ2-7
V: TRBV15